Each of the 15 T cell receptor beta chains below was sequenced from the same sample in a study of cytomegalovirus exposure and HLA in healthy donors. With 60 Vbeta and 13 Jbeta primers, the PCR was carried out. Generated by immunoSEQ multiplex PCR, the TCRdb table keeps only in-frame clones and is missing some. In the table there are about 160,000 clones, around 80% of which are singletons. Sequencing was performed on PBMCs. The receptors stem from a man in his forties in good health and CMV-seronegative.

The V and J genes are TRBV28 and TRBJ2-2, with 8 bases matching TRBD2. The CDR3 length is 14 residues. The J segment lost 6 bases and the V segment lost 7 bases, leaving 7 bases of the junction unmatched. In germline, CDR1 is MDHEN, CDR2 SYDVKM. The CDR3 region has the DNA TGTGCCAGCATCCCCGGGGGGGACTCCGGGGAGCTGTTTTTT. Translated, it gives CASIPGGDSGELFF. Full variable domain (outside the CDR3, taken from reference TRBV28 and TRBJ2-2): DVKVTQSSRYLVKRTGEKVFLECVQDMDHENMFWYRQDPGLGLRLIYFSYDVKMKEKGDIPEGYSVSREKKERFSLILESASTNQTSMYLCASIPGGDSGELFFGEGSRLTVL.

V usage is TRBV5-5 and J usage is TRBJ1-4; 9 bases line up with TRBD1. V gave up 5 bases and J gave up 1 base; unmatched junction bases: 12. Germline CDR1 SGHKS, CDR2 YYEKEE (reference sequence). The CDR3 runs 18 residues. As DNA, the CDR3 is TGTGCCAGCAGTCGACTAAACCGGGACAGGGTAACTAATGAAAAACTGTTTTTT. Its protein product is CASSRLNRDRVTNEKLFF.

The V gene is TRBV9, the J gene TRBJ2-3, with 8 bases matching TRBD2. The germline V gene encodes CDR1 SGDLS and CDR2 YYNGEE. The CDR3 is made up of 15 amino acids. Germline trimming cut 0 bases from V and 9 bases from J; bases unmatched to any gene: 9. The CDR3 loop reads CASSVVGGLGGTQYF. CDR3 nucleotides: TGTGCCAGCAGCGTAGTTGGGGGACTAGGTGGGACGCAGTATTTT.

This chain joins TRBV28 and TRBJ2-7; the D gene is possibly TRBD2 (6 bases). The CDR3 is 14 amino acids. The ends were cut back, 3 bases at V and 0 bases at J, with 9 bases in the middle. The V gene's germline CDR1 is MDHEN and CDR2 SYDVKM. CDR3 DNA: TGTGCCAGCAGTTTGGAGGGCTTCTCCTACGAGCAGTACTTC. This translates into CASSLEGFSYEQYF.

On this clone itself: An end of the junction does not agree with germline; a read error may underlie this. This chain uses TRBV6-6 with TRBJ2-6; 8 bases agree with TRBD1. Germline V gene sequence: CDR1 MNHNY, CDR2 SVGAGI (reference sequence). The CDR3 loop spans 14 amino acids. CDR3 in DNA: TGTGCCAGCAGTTATCAGACAGGGGCCAACGGCCTGACTTTC. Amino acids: CASSYQTGANGLTF.

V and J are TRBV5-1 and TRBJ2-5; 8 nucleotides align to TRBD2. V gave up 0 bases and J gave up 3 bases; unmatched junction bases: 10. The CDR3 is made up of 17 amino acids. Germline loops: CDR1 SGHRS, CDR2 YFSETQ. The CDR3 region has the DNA TGCGCCAGCAGCTTGGATGGGCGGGAGGCCGGGGAAGAGACCCAGTACTTC. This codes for CASSLDGREAGEETQYF. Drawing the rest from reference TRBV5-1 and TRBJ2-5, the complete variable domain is KAGVTQTPRYLIKTRGQQVTLSCSPISGHRSVSWYQQTPGQGLQFLFEYFSETQRNKGNFPGRFSGRQFSNSRSEMNVSTLELGDSALYLCASSLDGREAGEETQYFGPGTRLLVL.

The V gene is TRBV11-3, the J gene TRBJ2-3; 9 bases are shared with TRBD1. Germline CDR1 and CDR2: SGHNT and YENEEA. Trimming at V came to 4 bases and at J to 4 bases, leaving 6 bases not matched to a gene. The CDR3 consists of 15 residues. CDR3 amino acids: CASSSPGQGSDTQYF. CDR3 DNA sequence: TGTGCCAGCAGCTCCCCGGGACAGGGTTCAGATACGCAGTATTTT.

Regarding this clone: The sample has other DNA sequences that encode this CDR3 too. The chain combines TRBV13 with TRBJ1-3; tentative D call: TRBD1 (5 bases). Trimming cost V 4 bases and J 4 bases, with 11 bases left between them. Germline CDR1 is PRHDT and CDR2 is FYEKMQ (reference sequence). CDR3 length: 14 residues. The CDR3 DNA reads TGTGCCAGCAGCTCCAGGGTCTCGGGAAACACCATATATTTT. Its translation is CASSSRVSGNTIYF.

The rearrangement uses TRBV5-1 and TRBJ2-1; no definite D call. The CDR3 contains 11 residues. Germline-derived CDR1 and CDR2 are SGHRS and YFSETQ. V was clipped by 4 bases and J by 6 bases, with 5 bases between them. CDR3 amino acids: CASSVLNEQFF. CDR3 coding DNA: TGCGCCAGCAGCGTCCTCAATGAGCAGTTCTTC.

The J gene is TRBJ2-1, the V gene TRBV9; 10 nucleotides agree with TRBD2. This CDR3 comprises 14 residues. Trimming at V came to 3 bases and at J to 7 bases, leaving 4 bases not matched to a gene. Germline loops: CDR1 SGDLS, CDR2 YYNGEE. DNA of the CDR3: TGTGCCAGCAGCGCTAGCGGGGGTTGGAATGAGCAGTTCTTC. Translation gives CASSASGGWNEQFF.

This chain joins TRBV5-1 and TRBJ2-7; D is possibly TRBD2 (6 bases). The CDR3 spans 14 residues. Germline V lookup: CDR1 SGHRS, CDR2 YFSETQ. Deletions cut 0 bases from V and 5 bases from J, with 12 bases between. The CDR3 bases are TGCGCCAGCAGCTTGGGGACTACCGTCCACGAGCAGTACTTC. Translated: CASSLGTTVHEQYF.

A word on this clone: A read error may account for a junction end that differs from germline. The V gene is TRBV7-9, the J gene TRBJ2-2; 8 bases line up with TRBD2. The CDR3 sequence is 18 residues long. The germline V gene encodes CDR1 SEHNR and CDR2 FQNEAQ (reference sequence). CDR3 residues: CSSSLGSSGRLNTGELFF. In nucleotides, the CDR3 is TGTTCCAGCAGCTTAGGCTCCAGCGGGAGACTGAACACCGGGGAGCTGTTTTTT.

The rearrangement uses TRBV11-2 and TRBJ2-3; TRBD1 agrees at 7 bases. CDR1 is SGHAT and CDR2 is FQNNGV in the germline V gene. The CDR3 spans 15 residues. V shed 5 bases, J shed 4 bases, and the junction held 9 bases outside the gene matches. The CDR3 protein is CASSPLTGKADTQYF. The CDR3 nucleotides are TGTGCCAGCAGCCCTCTGACAGGGAAGGCAGATACGCAGTATTTT.

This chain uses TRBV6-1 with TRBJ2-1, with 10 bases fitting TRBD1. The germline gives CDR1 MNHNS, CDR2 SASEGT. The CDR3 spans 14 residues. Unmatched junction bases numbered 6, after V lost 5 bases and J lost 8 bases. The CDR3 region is CASSIRDRGHEQFF. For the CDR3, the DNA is TGTGCCAGCAGTATCCGGGACAGGGGACATGAGCAGTTCTTC.

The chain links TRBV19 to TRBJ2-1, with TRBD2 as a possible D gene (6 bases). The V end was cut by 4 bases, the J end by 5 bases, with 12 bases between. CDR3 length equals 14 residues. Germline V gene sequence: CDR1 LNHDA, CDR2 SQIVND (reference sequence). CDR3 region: CASSRIAADNEQFF. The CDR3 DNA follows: TGTGCCAGTAGTAGAATAGCGGCAGACAATGAGCAGTTCTTC.